The clone carrying this T cell receptor beta chain was counted a few times. Antigen specificity is unknown. V lost 1 base, J lost 8 bases, and 7 bases stayed unmatched. The length of the CDR3 is 17 residues. CDR1 SGHTA and CDR2 FQGTGA come from the germline V gene. This record belongs to a study of T-cell reconstitution after alpha-beta-depleted transplantation in children. General study findings and limits: The origin of alpha-beta T cells about two months after transplant was reportedly several hundred expanded graft clones. From newly produced T cells came most of the T-cell counts and diversity one year after transplant.

For TCRbeta, the library was prepared with unique molecular identifiers. TCRdb recomputed calls from the PCR reads with MiXCR, one row per CDR3 protein. The data contain hundreds of thousands of distinct CDR3 sequences, under 15% of them seen just once; the ten biggest clones take up around 2%. This TCR came from a male patient aged 10-17 years who had a stem cell transplant for acute myeloid leukemia, so the T cells may come from the graft donor. This chain links TRBV7-3 with TRBJ2-1, with TRBD2 identical over 14 bases. The source material was PBMCs, mostly from graft donor cells, sampled 360 days after TCRalphabeta/CD19-depleted stem cell transplant. The CDR3 spells CASSLSAATSGRDEQFF. CDR3 DNA sequence: TGTGCCAGCAGCTTAAGTGCCGCGACTAGCGGGAGGGATGAGCAGTTCTTC.